This record concerns one TCR beta chain sequence. Its antigen is as yet unknown. The sample is drawn from a study of radiation and T cells in renal cell carcinoma. Time point in this sample: blood 2 weeks post-SBRT. Specified treatment: 15 Gy SBRT to primary tumor, nephrectomy 4 weeks later. After removal of 3 bases from V and 4 bases from J, the junction contained 4 bases not matched to a gene. The CDR3 runs to 16 residues. CDR1 and CDR2 (germline): SGHTA, FQGNSA. Overall study results and limits: Baseline intratumoral clonotype presence is unknown without pretreatment biopsies.

TCRdb's table, derived via immunoSEQ multiplex PCR, lists solely in-frame clones and lacks some. The table has some 130,000 clones, 85% to 90% seen once. The chain employs TRBV7-2 and TRBJ2-1; 12 bases fit TRBD2. This clonotype originated in a woman in her 70s with renal cell carcinoma. This sample comprised blood, obtained from a patient whose treatment included radiotherapy and nephrectomy. The CDR3 spells CASSFWTSGVYNEQFF. The CDR3 DNA sequence: TGTGCCAGCAGCTTTTGGACTAGCGGGGTATACAATGAGCAGTTCTTC.